These 30 T cell receptor beta chains were all obtained from the same sample, sequenced in a study of T cells in women clearing cervical HPV infection (dated by TCRdb to 2016 to 2019). Library preparation employed the immunoSEQ multiplex PCR assay. TCRdb took this table from immuneACCESS and kept in-frame rearrangements with V and J called. Such tables lack part of the clones; where checked against another copy, unresolved V genes explain under half of the gap, and the rest is unexplained. The sample's clone listing holds nearly 20,000 clones. The ten largest clones add up to approximately 3% of the sample. Sequenced: blood buffy coat. These receptors were taken from a woman aged 18-70 years with a cervical HPV16 infection that either progressed to CIN3+ or cleared (not recorded which).

On this clone itself: Coverage ceases 3 residues before the CDR3 finishes, and the germline J gene fills in the end. The genes are TRBV7-3 and TRBJ2-5; D gene ambiguous. This CDR3 contains 15 residues. V gave up 5 bases and J gave up 1 base, with 14 bases separating them. The V gene's germline CDR1 is SGHTA and CDR2 FQGTGA. CDR3 sequence reads: CASSPTNMPQETQYF. The covered CDR3 bases are TGTGCCAGCAGCCCGACAAATATGCCCCAAGAGACC.

Remarks on this clone: The CDR3 end is not reached by the read, which stops 3 residues before it; the germline J gene fills it in. V usage is TRBV27 and J usage is TRBJ1-1; 7 nucleotides line up with TRBD1. The CDR3 consists of 15 residues. V lost 0 bases and J lost 5; bases outside the gene matches: 6. CDR1 MNHEY and CDR2 SMNVEV come from the germline V gene (reference sequence). CDR3: CASSLSQGIATEAFF. The CDR3 bases that were read are TGTGCCAGCAGTTTATCACAGGGGATTGCAACTGAA.

CDR3 residues: CASKDRERAYNEQFF. The DNA read from the CDR3 is TGCGCCAGCAAAGACAGGGAAAGAGCCTACAATGAG. The chain is built from TRBV10-1 and TRBJ2-1; 7 nucleotides align to TRBD1. The sequenced fragment ends 3 residues before the CDR3 boundary, so the rest is inferred from the germline J gene. Germline-derived CDR1 and CDR2 are WNHNN and SYGVQD (reference sequence). The CDR3 sequence is 15 residues long. The trim removed 7 bases at V and 2 bases at J, leaving 8 bases unmatched.

The CDR3 is CASSQDTARVNQPQHF. CDR3 DNA, as far as it was read: TGTGCCAGCAGCCAAGATACAGCACGAGTCAATCAGCCC. The V gene is TRBV3-1 (or the pseudogene TRBV3-2), the J gene TRBJ1-5; D call uncertain. The DNA ends 3 residues before the CDR3 does, and the rest of the CDR3 is filled in from the germline J gene. The CDR3 is 16 residues long. From germline, CDR1 is LGHDT and CDR2 YNNKEL (reference sequence). V was trimmed by 0 bases and J by 3 bases, leaving 12 bases between them.

Remarks on this clone: Read data end 3 residues before the CDR3 end; the end is taken from the germline J gene. V gene TRBV12-5 combines with J gene TRBJ2-3; 7 nucleotides line up with TRBD2. The CDR3 is 15 residues long. The germline V gene encodes CDR1 LGHNT and CDR2 FRNRAP. The V and J ends lost 5 bases and 2 bases, in that order; junction bases with no gene match: 7. The CDR3 spells CASGRLADPTDTQYF. The sequenced part of the CDR3 DNA is TGTGCTAGTGGTCGCCTAGCGGATCCCACAGATACG.

Regarding this clone: The read ends 3 residues before the CDR3 terminus; that terminus is restored from the germline J gene. The rearrangement joins TRBV29-1 to TRBJ1-2; possibly TRBD1 for D (5 bases). This CDR3 has 13 residues. Germline CDR1 SQVTM, CDR2 ANQGSEA. The part of the CDR3 DNA that was read is TGCAGCGTTCCCGGAGGGACTCCCTTCGAC. Translating it yields CSVPGGTPFD. The whole CDR3 sequence is CSVPGGTPFDYTF. Filled out from reference TRBV29-1 and TRBJ1-2, the complete variable domain reads SAVISQKPSRDICQRGTSLTIQCQVDSQVTMMFWYRQQPGQSLTLIATANQGSEATYESGFVIDKFPISRPNLTFSTLTVSNMSPEDSSIYLCSVPGGTPFDYTFGSGTRLTVV.

On this clone itself: The read stops 3 residues short of the end of the CDR3; the missing end is completed from the germline J gene. The rearrangement links TRBV2 to TRBJ2-7; 8 nucleotides match TRBD1. The V and J ends lost 4 bases and 3 bases, in that order; junction bases with no gene match: 2. The CDR3 has 13 residues. Germline CDR1 reads SNHLY; CDR2 reads FYNNEI. The sequenced part of the CDR3 DNA is TGTGCCAGCAGTGGCACAGGGGGCTACGAG. The encoded protein is CASSGTGGYE. The whole CDR3 sequence reads CASSGTGGYEQYF.

As for this clone: The read terminates 3 residues before the CDR3 end, so the remaining end is supplied by the germline J gene. V and J are TRBV5-4 and TRBJ1-6; D gene uncertain. This CDR3 region has 15 residues. The germline gives CDR1 SGHNT, CDR2 YYREEE (reference sequence). The V end was cut by 0 bases, the J end by 6 bases, with 10 bases between. CDR3 sequence: CASSLVGRPNSPLHF. CDR3 DNA, as far as it was read: TGTGCCAGCAGCTTGGTTGGCAGGCCTAATTCACCC. The full variable domain, rest sourced from reference TRBV5-4 and TRBJ1-6, is ETGVTQSPTHLIKTRGQQVTLRCSSQSGHNTVSWYQQALGQGPQFIFQYYREEENGRGNFPPRFSGLQFPNYSSELNVNALELDDSALYLCASSLVGRPNSPLHFGNGTRLTVT.

Remarks on this clone: The observed sequence ends 3 residues before the CDR3 terminus, with the missing tail filled in from the germline J gene. V gene TRBV20-1 combines with J gene TRBJ2-1, with TRBD2 matching 8 bases. The CDR3 is 14 residues long. V shed 5 bases, J shed 0 bases, and the junction held 3 bases outside the gene matches. Germline CDR1 reads DFQATT; CDR2 reads SNEGSKA (reference sequence). The covered CDR3 bases are TGCAGTGCTTATAGCGGGGTCTCCTACAATGAG. This encodes CSAYSGVSYNE. The entire CDR3 reads CSAYSGVSYNEQFF.

The CDR3 bases that were read are TGTGCCAGCAGCTATGGGACTAGCGGGCCCACCGGGGAG. Protein product: CASSYGTSGPTGE. The entire CDR3 reads CASSYGTSGPTGELFF. The V gene is TRBV7-6, the J gene TRBJ2-2; 12 nucleotides align to TRBD2. The CDR3 end falls 3 residues outside the read, so it is completed with the germline J gene. The CDR3 is made up of 16 amino acids. Germline assignment: CDR1 SGHVS and CDR2 FNYEAQ. Trimming cost V 4 bases and J 4 bases; bases outside gene matches: 4. The full variable domain, rest sourced from reference TRBV7-6 and TRBJ2-2, is GAGVSQSPRYKVTKRGQDVALRCDPISGHVSLYWYRQALGQGPEFLTYFNYEAQQDKSGLPNDRFSAERPEGSISTLTIQRTEQRDSAMYRCASSYGTSGPTGELFFGEGSRLTVL.

Notes on this clone: The DNA ends 3 residues before the CDR3 does, and the rest of the CDR3 is filled in from the germline J gene. The chain combines TRBV7-9 with TRBJ2-2; 8 nucleotides match TRBD1. V was pared by 6 bases and J by 4 bases, with 7 bases of the junction left unmatched. Germline V gene sequence: CDR1 SEHNR, CDR2 FQNEAQ (reference sequence). The CDR3 has 15 residues. This chain's CDR3 is CASSPGGASTGELFF. Partial CDR3 DNA: TGTGCCAGCAGTCCAGGGGGCGCAAGCACCGGGGAG.

With regard to this clone: With the read ending 3 residues before the CDR3 end, the germline J gene is used to fill in that end. V is TRBV4-1 and J is TRBJ1-2, with 8 bases matching TRBD1. CDR3 length: 16 residues. The germline V gene has CDR1 MGHRA and CDR2 YSYEKL. V gave up 3 bases and J gave up 4 bases; unmatched junction bases: 10. The CDR3 DNA, read in part, is TGCGCCAGCAGCCAGCCGGGCAGGGGGCAAGGCTATGGC. It specifies CASSQPGRGQGYG. The whole CDR3 sequence reads CASSQPGRGQGYGYTF.

The CDR3 protein is CASSPDFGRGQETQYF. CDR3 DNA, as far as it was read: TGTGCCAGCAGTCCTGACTTTGGGCGGGGCCAAGAGACC. V gene TRBV12-3 or TRBV12-4 combines with J gene TRBJ2-5; maybe TRBD2 (6 bases). The read terminates 3 residues ahead of where the CDR3 ends, so the germline J gene completes it. Trimming shortened V by 5 bases and J by 1 base, and 17 bases separated the two germline ends. This CDR3 has 16 amino acids.

Regarding this clone: The read terminates 3 residues ahead of where the CDR3 ends, so the germline J gene completes it. This chain joins TRBV2 and TRBJ2-7; D uncertain. In germline, CDR1 is SNHLY, CDR2 FYNNEI. The V end was cut by 8 bases, the J end by 4 bases, with 12 bases between. This CDR3 contains 12 residues. CDR3 protein: CASYIEGYEQYF. Partial CDR3 DNA: TGTGCCAGCTACATTGAAGGGTACGAG.

On this clone itself: The read ends 3 residues before the CDR3 terminus; that terminus is restored from the germline J gene. The rearrangement links TRBV5-1 to TRBJ2-1; possible D gene TRBD2, 5 bases. V lost 3 bases, J lost 2 bases, and 9 bases lay in between. The CDR3 runs 14 residues. The germline gives CDR1 SGHRS, CDR2 YFSETQ. The CDR3 DNA, read in part, is TGCGCCAGCAGCTATGACTATACCTACAATGAG. This gives the protein CASSYDYTYNE. The whole CDR3 is CASSYDYTYNEQFF. Full variable domain (outside the CDR3, taken from reference TRBV5-1 and TRBJ2-1): KAGVTQTPRYLIKTRGQQVTLSCSPISGHRSVSWYQQTPGQGLQFLFEYFSETQRNKGNFPGRFSGRQFSNSRSEMNVSTLELGDSALYLCASSYDYTYNEQFFGPGTRLTVL.

A word on this clone: The read terminates 3 residues ahead of where the CDR3 ends, so the germline J gene completes it. This chain connects TRBV9 to TRBJ2-1; 13 nucleotides line up with TRBD2. J gave up 8 bases and V 4 bases, and 6 bases lay outside the gene matches. CDR1 is SGDLS and CDR2 is YYNGEE in the germline V gene. This CDR3 is built from 15 residues. The CDR3 sequence is CASSPRTSGGDEQFF. The DNA read from the CDR3 is TGTGCCAGCAGCCCTCGGACTAGCGGGGGTGATGAG.

In regard to this clone: The observed sequence ends 3 residues before the CDR3 terminus, with the missing tail filled in from the germline J gene. This chain links TRBV7-2 with TRBJ2-7, with D perhaps TRBD2 (7 bases). Germline CDR1 is SGHTA and CDR2 is FQGNSA. The V gene lost 2 bases and the J gene lost 3 bases, with 14 bases spanning the gap. This CDR3 has 15 residues. The sequenced CDR3 bases are TGTGCCAGCAGCTTAAAGGGGGACTATGGCTACGAG. As protein: CASSLKGDYGYE. The entire CDR3 protein is CASSLKGDYGYEQYF.

About this clone itself: The read ends 3 residues before the CDR3 terminus; that terminus is restored from the germline J gene. The chain employs TRBV9 and TRBJ1-6, with D possibly TRBD1 on 5 matching bases. The germline CDR1 and CDR2 sequences are SGDLS and YYNGEE. V dropped 5 bases and J dropped 7 bases, with 16 bases sitting between them. There are 15 residues in the CDR3. The part of the CDR3 DNA that was read is TGTGCCAGCAGAGGTAGAGGGGAGGGGAATTCACCC. It encodes CASRGRGEGNSP. The whole CDR3 is CASRGRGEGNSPLHF. Supplemented by reference TRBV9 and TRBJ1-6, the full variable domain reads DSGVTQTPKHLITATGQRVTLRCSPRSGDLSVYWYQQSLDQGLQFLIQYYNGEERAKGNILERFSAQQFPDLHSELNLSSLELGDSALYFCASRGRGEGNSPLHFGNGTRLTVT.

In regard to this clone: The sequenced fragment ends 3 residues before the CDR3 boundary, so the rest is inferred from the germline J gene. The chain couples TRBV20-1 to TRBJ1-2, with D possibly TRBD1 on 5 matching bases. Trimming left V 4 bases short and J 1 base short, with 10 bases between. The CDR3 covers 13 residues. Germline values: CDR1 DFQATT, CDR2 SNEGSKA (reference sequence). CDR3 DNA, as far as it was read: TGCAGTGCTATACAGGACCATAACTATGGC. The encoded protein is CSAIQDHNYG. From start to end, the CDR3 is CSAIQDHNYGYTF.

Regarding this clone: The missing CDR3 end, 3 residues past where the read stops, is filled in from the germline J gene. The chain links TRBV2 to TRBJ2-3; TRBD1 aligns across 10 bases. CDR3 length equals 13 residues. The germline CDR1 and CDR2 sequences are SNHLY and FYNNEI. V dropped 8 bases and J dropped 3; count of bases not matched to a gene: 2. The CDR3 sequence is CASGDRGTDTQYF. The CDR3 DNA, read in part, is TGTGCCAGCGGGGACAGGGGAACAGATACG. Looking up the rest from reference TRBV2 and TRBJ2-3 gives the full variable domain: EPEVTQTPSHQVTQMGQEVILRCVPISNHLYFYWYRQILGQKVEFLVSFYNNEISEKSEIFDDQFSVERPDGSNFTLKIRSTKLEDSAMYFCASGDRGTDTQYFGPGTRLTVL.

Comments on this clone: The CDR3 end lies 3 residues beyond the end of the read and is filled in from the germline J gene. The chain couples TRBV20-1 to TRBJ2-7, with 7 nucleotides matching TRBD1. Germline V gene data show CDR1 as DFQATT and CDR2 as SNEGSKA (reference sequence). The CDR3 sequence is 13 residues long. Germline trimming cut 6 bases from V and 4 bases from J; bases unmatched to any gene: 9. CDR3 amino acids: CSAPPAGGYEQYF. The CDR3 bases that were read are TGCAGTGCCCCCCCGGCAGGGGGTTACGAG.

In regard to this clone: The read is 3 residues too short to cover the CDR3 end, so that end is filled in from the germline J gene. V and J are TRBV2 and TRBJ2-1; TRBD2 aligns across 7 bases. Germline V gene data show CDR1 as SNHLY and CDR2 as FYNNEI. The V segment lost 8 bases and the J segment 7 bases; nucleotides outside the gene matches: 11. CDR3 length: 14 amino acids. The sequenced part of the CDR3 DNA is TGTGCCAGCGAAAGCTTTGGAGCGGGGAATGAG. This sequence encodes CASESFGAGNE. The full CDR3 sequence reads CASESFGAGNEQFF. Supplemented by reference TRBV2 and TRBJ2-1, the full variable domain reads EPEVTQTPSHQVTQMGQEVILRCVPISNHLYFYWYRQILGQKVEFLVSFYNNEISEKSEIFDDQFSVERPDGSNFTLKIRSTKLEDSAMYFCASESFGAGNEQFFGPGTRLTVL.

For this clone: The read gets to within 3 residues of the CDR3 end, and the germline J gene fills in the rest. The gene calls are TRBV20-1 and TRBJ1-4, with D unresolved. The germline gives CDR1 DFQATT, CDR2 SNEGSKA (reference sequence). The CDR3 extends over 13 amino acids. The V and J ends lost 7 bases and 3 bases respectively, with 12 bases between them. This CDR3 is CSGARAPNEKLFF. The CDR3 DNA, read in part, is TGCAGTGGCGCGCGGGCGCCTAATGAAAAA.

For this clone: The CDR3 end falls 3 residues outside the read, so it is completed with the germline J gene. The chain couples TRBV10-3 to TRBJ2-3; maybe TRBD2 (7 bases). Germline values: CDR1 ENHRY, CDR2 SYGVKD. The CDR3 totals 17 residues. V lost 4 bases and J 3 bases, leaving 20 bases between the germline ends. CDR3 DNA (partial): TGTGCCATCAGTGGCTATTCGGGCGGGGGCCGTACAGATACG. It encodes CAISGYSGGGRTDT. The complete CDR3 reads CAISGYSGGGRTDTQYF.

Remarks on this clone: The read falls 3 residues short of the CDR3 end, and the missing part is taken from the germline J gene. The gene calls are TRBV2 and TRBJ1-6; D gene uncertain. Germline V gene data show CDR1 as SNHLY and CDR2 as FYNNEI. V was trimmed by 5 bases and J by 0 bases, leaving 2 bases between them. The CDR3 has 13 amino acids. The sequenced CDR3 bases are TGTGCCAGCAGTCGCTCCTATAATTCACCC. It encodes CASSRSYNSP. The entire CDR3 is CASSRSYNSPLHF. Looking up the rest from reference TRBV2 and TRBJ1-6 gives the full variable domain: EPEVTQTPSHQVTQMGQEVILRCVPISNHLYFYWYRQILGQKVEFLVSFYNNEISEKSEIFDDQFSVERPDGSNFTLKIRSTKLEDSAMYFCASSRSYNSPLHFGNGTRLTVT.

In regard to this clone: The CDR3 extends 3 residues past the end of the read, so its final part is completed from the germline J gene. V gene TRBV10-2 combines with J gene TRBJ2-6, with 8 bases fitting TRBD2. CDR1 and CDR2 (germline): WSHSY, SAAADI. The V segment lost 4 bases and the J segment 0 bases; nucleotides outside the gene matches: 2. This CDR3 is 16 amino acids long. The sequenced CDR3 bases are TGCGCCAGCAGTGCGGCGGGGGGCTCTGGGGCCAACGTC. Translation gives CASSAAGGSGANV. The CDR3 in full is CASSAAGGSGANVLTF.

In regard to this clone: The CDR3 extends 3 residues past the end of the read, so its final part is completed from the germline J gene. This sequence joins TRBV5-1 and TRBJ2-2, with a weak D call TRBD1 (6 bases). CDR1 is SGHRS and CDR2 is YFSETQ in the germline V gene. Trimming removed 4 bases at V and 5 bases at J, with 12 bases between. The CDR3 loop spans 14 amino acids. This chain's CDR3 is CASSPRTGTGELFF. The CDR3 DNA, read in part, is TGCGCCAGCAGCCCTAGAACAGGGACCGGGGAG.

The sequenced CDR3 bases are TGTGCCAGCAGCTTAACAAAAGCCTACGAG. The encoded protein is CASSLTKAYE. The entire CDR3 protein is CASSLTKAYEQYF. The chain has TRBV7-2 and TRBJ2-7; D not certain. The read finishes 3 residues shy of the CDR3 end, and the germline J gene is used to complete it. This CDR3 contains 13 residues. Germline lookup yields CDR1 SGHTA and CDR2 FQGNSA. Trimming cost V 2 bases and J 2 bases, with 7 bases left between them. Full variable domain (missing parts from reference TRBV7-2 and TRBJ2-7): GAGVSQSPSNKVTEKGKDVELRCDPISGHTALYWYRQSLGQGLEFLIYFQGNSAPDKSGLPSDRFSAERTGGSVSTLTIQRTQQEDSAVYLCASSLTKAYEQYFGPGTRLTVT.

The CDR3 reads CASSFAGGNSPLHF. The sequenced CDR3 bases are TGTGCCAGCAGTTTCGCAGGGGGAAATTCACCC. V is TRBV28 and J is TRBJ1-6; 7 bases agree with TRBD1. Read coverage stops 3 residues before the CDR3 terminus; the germline J gene supplies the remainder. The germline CDR1 and CDR2 sequences are MDHEN and SYDVKM. Trimming removed 3 bases from V and 7 bases from J; junction bases left unmatched: 3. CDR3 length: 14 residues.

Details on this clone: The read finishes 3 residues shy of the CDR3 end, and the germline J gene is used to complete it. The V and J genes are TRBV11-1 and TRBJ2-1, with D perhaps TRBD1 (5 bases). Trimming removed 2 bases from V and 6 bases from J, with 11 bases in between. Looked up from germline, CDR1 is SGHAT and CDR2 is FQDESV (reference sequence). This CDR3 is 14 amino acids long. The chain's CDR3 is CASSLQGNINEQFF. The sequenced CDR3 bases are TGTGCCAGCAGCTTACAGGGTAATATCAATGAG.